Shown below are 25 T cell receptor beta chains from a single sample sequenced in a study of blood T cells in healthy people across ages. It was with a sample-barcoded 5' primer and a J-beta primer mix that a second PCR of roughly 7 to 12 cycles was run. TCRdb re-called the 5' RACE reads through MiXCR, storing one row per CDR3 protein. This sample yields some 370,000 distinct CDR3 sequences, of which roughly half are seen a single time; 51% belongs to the top ten. The sequenced sample was blood. These receptors all come from a man between 60 and 70 years old in good health.

This clonotype was detected ten times or more. The chain carries TRBV29-1 and TRBJ2-1, with 8 bases fitting TRBD2. The CDR3 contains 16 residues. CDR1 SQVTM and CDR2 ANQGSEA come from the germline V gene. The ends lost 4 bases at V and 2 bases at J; junction bases unmatched: 10. The CDR3 loop is CSVVSPEAGAYNEQFF. The CDR3 coding sequence is TGCAGCGTTGTGTCCCCCGAAGCGGGAGCCTACAATGAGCAGTTCTTC.

V and J are TRBV4-2 and TRBJ2-7; TRBD1 is a possible D gene (5 bases). The tail of the sequence fits TRBJ2-5 better, so the J call may be wrong. The CDR3 runs 15 residues. CDR1 is LGHNA, CDR2 YNFKEQ, per germline. This chain's CDR3 is CASSPREDTGETQYF. CDR3 nucleotide sequence: TGTGCCAGCAGCCCTCGCGAGGACACCGGGGAGACCCAGTACTTC.

This chain links TRBV7-2 with TRBJ2-1, with 10 bases that match TRBD2. Germline V lookup: CDR1 SGHTA, CDR2 FQGNSA. V lost 4 bases and J lost 13; bases outside the gene matches: 13. The CDR3 has 15 residues. CDR3 residues: CASSSASGGQETQFF. CDR3 bases: TGTGCCAGCAGCTCTGCTAGCGGGGGACAAGAGACCCAGTTCTTC.

This clonotype was seen a handful of times. V is TRBV6-6 and J is TRBJ2-3; 8 nucleotides match TRBD1. In germline, CDR1 is MNHNY, CDR2 SVGAGI (reference sequence). The CDR3 spans 15 residues. V dropped 7 bases and J dropped 0; count of bases not matched to a gene: 6. CDR3 sequence reads: CASTRDRGSTDTQYF. The CDR3 DNA sequence: TGTGCCAGCACCCGAGACAGGGGTAGCACAGATACGCAGTATTTT.

The V and J genes are TRBV20-1 and TRBJ1-1; D not resolved. V was trimmed by 3 bases and J by 2 bases, leaving 10 bases between them. Germline assignment: CDR1 DFQATT and CDR2 SNEGSKA (reference sequence). CDR3 size: 13 residues. CDR3 nucleotide sequence: TGCAGTGCTAGCTTTGGCCTCAACACTGAAGCTTTCTTT. It encodes CSASFGLNTEAFF.

This chain uses TRBV29-1 with TRBJ2-7, with unresolved D. The V end was cut by 6 bases, the J end by 3 bases, with 9 bases between. Germline CDR1 reads SQVTM; CDR2 reads ANQGSEA. The CDR3 is made up of 11 amino acids. The CDR3 loop is CSVVWLYEQYF. CDR3 in DNA: TGCAGCGTCGTGTGGCTCTACGAGCAGTACTTC.

This clonotype was counted at least ten times. This rearrangement joins TRBV12-3 or TRBV12-4 to TRBJ2-5; D is uncertain. The CDR3 has 11 residues. V was trimmed by 6 bases and J by 4 bases, leaving 6 bases between them. CDR3 sequence: CASSFGETQYF. The CDR3, as DNA: TGTGCCAGCAGCTTCGGAGAGACCCAGTACTTC.

The rearrangement joins TRBV18 to TRBJ2-5; D is unresolved. The CDR3 sequence is 13 residues long. The germline CDR1 and CDR2 sequences are KGHSH and LQKENI. Trimming stripped 2 bases from V and 5 bases from J, with 9 bases between. The CDR3 DNA is TGTGCCAGCTCACCAGGCGCGGCGGAGACCCAGTACTTC. It yields the protein CASSPGAAETQYF. The whole variable domain, filled in from reference TRBV18 and TRBJ2-5, reads NAGVMQNPRHLVRRRGQEARLRCSPMKGHSHVYWYRQLPEEGLKFMVYLQKENIIDESGMPKERFSAEFPKEGPSILRIQQVVRGDSAAYFCASSPGAAETQYFGPGTRLLVL.

The V call is TRBV20-1, the J call TRBJ2-3; 10 positions match TRBD2. Trimming at V came to 0 bases and at J to 8 bases, leaving 17 bases not matched to a gene. This CDR3 contains 18 residues. Germline loops: CDR1 DFQATT, CDR2 SNEGSKA (reference sequence). The CDR3 spells CSAREHTLSSGGIGTQYF. CDR3 bases: TGCAGTGCTAGAGAGCATACCCTTTCTAGCGGGGGCATCGGTACGCAGTATTTT.

Regarding this clonotype: Without the conserved terminal phenylalanine or tryptophan, this CDR3 likely stems from a read error. Because the CDR3's place on the DNA is in doubt, the DNA is left out and the CDR3 is given as listed by TCRdb. This sequence joins TRBV29-1 and TRBJ2-1; TRBD1, the table's D call, lacks a check against the DNA. CDR1 is SQVTM, CDR2 ANQGSEA, per germline. With termini counted, the CDR3 has 16 amino acids. The CDR3 protein is CSVDLVGPLDNEQFFG.

V and J are TRBV7-9 and TRBJ2-7, with 13 bases aligning to TRBD2. Trimming removed 4 bases from V and 7 bases from J; junction bases left unmatched: 10. CDR1 SEHNR and CDR2 FQNEAQ come from the germline V gene (reference sequence). The length of the CDR3 is 16 residues. The CDR3 nucleotides are TGTGCCAGCAGCTCCGGGACTAGCGGGATCGGTGGGGAGCAGTACTTC. Residues: CASSSGTSGIGGEQYF.

The V gene is TRBV5-1, the J gene TRBJ2-5; D possibly corresponds to TRBD1 (5 bases). Looked up from germline, CDR1 is SGHRS and CDR2 is YFSETQ. There are 14 residues in the CDR3. The germline V and J ends were trimmed by 0 bases and 3 bases, with 9 bases remaining between them. The CDR3 region is CASSLALTEETQYF. The CDR3 nucleotides read TGCGCCAGCAGCTTGGCCTTGACAGAAGAGACCCAGTACTTC. Together with reference TRBV5-1 and TRBJ2-5, the CDR3 gives the full variable domain: KAGVTQTPRYLIKTRGQQVTLSCSPISGHRSVSWYQQTPGQGLQFLFEYFSETQRNKGNFPGRFSGRQFSNSRSEMNVSTLELGDSALYLCASSLALTEETQYFGPGTRLLVL.

This clonotype was detected only a few times. The chain joins TRBV20-1 to TRBJ1-5, with D unresolved. The CDR3 extends over 12 amino acids. Germline V gene lookup returns CDR1 DFQATT and CDR2 SNEGSKA (reference sequence). Trimming pared 4 bases from V and 9 bases from J, leaving 13 bases between. The CDR3, as DNA: TGCAGTGCTATCGACCGTGCAGGGCCCCAGCATTTT. Encoded protein: CSAIDRAGPQHF.

V usage is TRBV20-1 and J usage is TRBJ2-3; 8 bases are a match to TRBD1. Per the germline V gene, CDR1 is DFQATT and CDR2 is SNEGSKA (reference sequence). V dropped 5 bases and J dropped 1; count of bases not matched to a gene: 5. There are 14 residues in the CDR3. The CDR3 protein is CSAFPGQGTDTQYF. DNA of the CDR3: TGCAGTGCTTTCCCGGGACAGGGCACAGATACGCAGTATTTT.

The J gene is TRBJ2-3, the V gene TRBV20-1; TRBD1 matches at 8 bases. The germline V gene encodes CDR1 DFQATT and CDR2 SNEGSKA (reference sequence). The CDR3 covers 13 residues. CDR3 in amino acids: CGSGDRYTDTQYF. The CDR3 bases are TGCGGCTCCGGGGACAGGTATACAGATACGCAGTATTTT.

The chain employs TRBV5-1 and TRBJ2-7, with no clear D. The CDR3 has 11 amino acids. CDR1 and CDR2 (germline): SGHRS, YFSETQ. V lost 0 bases, J lost 6 bases, and 4 bases lay in between. CDR3 amino acids: CASSLGIEQYF. The DNA of the CDR3 is TGCGCCAGCAGCTTGGGGATCGAGCAGTACTTC.

This sequence joins TRBV27 and TRBJ1-2, with 9 bases matching TRBD1. The V gene's germline CDR1 is MNHEY and CDR2 SMNVEV (reference sequence). With 3 bases clipped from V and 8 bases from J, the junction kept 4 bases outside the gene matches. This CDR3 has 13 residues. This chain's CDR3 is CASSFRDRDGYTF. The CDR3 DNA follows: TGTGCCAGCAGTTTCCGGGACAGGGACGGCTACACCTTC.

CDR3: CASSFRATEAFF. CDR3 nucleotide sequence: TGTGCCAGCAGCTTCAGGGCCACTGAAGCTTTCTTT. This chain joins TRBV5-6 and TRBJ1-1; tentatively, D is TRBD1 (5 bases). The CDR3 has 12 residues. CDR1 SGHDT and CDR2 YYEEEE come from the germline V gene. The V gene lost 2 bases and the J gene lost 4 bases, with 6 bases spanning the gap.

The chain combines TRBV5-6 with TRBJ1-1, with D perhaps matching TRBD1 (5 bases). V lost 0 bases, J lost 4 bases, and 13 bases lay in between. Germline V lookup: CDR1 SGHDT, CDR2 YYEEEE. The CDR3 contains 15 residues. CDR3 residues: CASSLAGGLGTEAFF. DNA of the CDR3: TGTGCCAGCAGCTTGGCGGGGGGATTGGGCACTGAAGCTTTCTTT. Based on the CDR3 plus reference TRBV5-6 and TRBJ1-1, the full variable domain is DAGVTQSPTHLIKTRGQQVTLRCSPKSGHDTVSWYQQALGQGPQFIFQYYEEEERQRGNFPDRFSGHQFPNYSSELNVNALLLGDSALYLCASSLAGGLGTEAFFGQGTRLTVV.

J is TRBJ2-7 and V is TRBV20-1, with 9 bases fitting TRBD1. The CDR3 consists of 14 residues. From germline, CDR1 is DFQATT and CDR2 SNEGSKA (reference sequence). The J segment lost 3 bases and the V segment lost 6 bases, leaving 9 bases of the junction unmatched. CDR3 residues: CSAETGGSGYEQYF. The CDR3 bases are TGCAGTGCGGAAACAGGGGGCAGCGGCTACGAGCAGTACTTC.

The rearrangement joins TRBV12-3 or TRBV12-4 to TRBJ2-3, with 7 bases that match TRBD2. V lost 8 bases to trimming and J lost 5 bases; unmatched junction nucleotides: 10. The CDR3 totals 14 residues. The CDR3 DNA reads as TGTGCCAGCGGACCGACTAGCCATGGAGATACGCAGTATTTT. Amino acid sequence: CASGPTSHGDTQYF.

The gene calls are TRBV28 and TRBJ2-4; maybe TRBD2 (5 bases). Judging by the DNA end, TRBJ2-7 fits better; the J call may be wrong. The CDR3 length is 12 residues. Germline CDR1 and CDR2: MDHEN and SYDVKM. In nucleotides, the CDR3 is TGTGCCAGCAATACAAGCGGTCGCGAGCAGTACTTC. As protein: CASNTSGREQYF.

This clonotype showed up many times. The chain carries TRBV3-1 and TRBJ2-3, with no clear D. V lost 1 base and J lost 0, with 8 bases in between. CDR1 and CDR2 from the germline V gene are LGHDT and YNNKEL (reference sequence). The CDR3 sequence is 15 residues long. The CDR3 loop reads CASSQGDRSTDTQYF. The CDR3 DNA reads TGTGCCAGCAGCCAAGGTGATAGAAGCACAGATACGCAGTATTTT.

In its sample, this clonotype was seen many times. The chain joins TRBV29-1 to TRBJ1-1; TRBD1 might be the D (5 bases). The CDR3 runs to 11 residues. Trimming stripped 7 bases from V and 2 bases from J, with 8 bases between. Per the germline V gene, CDR1 is SQVTM and CDR2 is ANQGSEA. The CDR3 DNA sequence: TGCAGCGGCGGGACCAACACTGAAGCTTTCTTT. This gives the protein CSGGTNTEAFF.

The chain uses TRBV7-9 and TRBJ2-3; no firm D call. CDR1 is SEHNR and CDR2 is FQNEAQ in the germline V gene (reference sequence). V lost 3 bases and J lost 0, with 7 bases in between. CDR3 size: 14 residues. CDR3 bases: TGTGCCAGCAGCTTGGTCAGTAGCACAGATACGCAGTATTTT. This sequence encodes CASSLVSSTDTQYF.